A single sample is the source of the 16 T cell receptor beta chains below, sequenced in a study of a mutant IDH1 vaccine in newly diagnosed glioma. The time point is: week 47, end of study. It was 300 ug of mutant IDH1 20-mer peptide that made up each vaccine dose, given with topical imiquimod. Sequenced by immunoSEQ multiplex PCR; TCRdb stores in-frame clones only, minus some. There are roughly 11,000 clones in the sample; about four fifths occur only once, and about a sixth lies in the top ten. For these receptors, no antigen is known. This specimen consisted of PBMCs, obtained from a glioma patient whose treatment included an IDH1 peptide vaccine. Receptor source: a man aged 25 to 45 with glioma.

The V and J genes are TRBV2 and TRBJ2-7; TRBD2 matches 12 bases. The CDR3 length is 16 residues. V gave up 2 bases and J gave up 3 bases; unmatched junction bases: 5. From germline, CDR1 is SNHLY and CDR2 FYNNEI. In DNA, the CDR3 is TGTGCCAGCAGTGAACTAGCGGGAGGGCTTTTCTACGAGCAGTACTTC. It codes for CASSELAGGLFYEQYF.

This clone showed up just a few times. The rearrangement joins TRBV7-9 to TRBJ2-1, with TRBD2 matching 10 bases. The CDR3 is 16 amino acids. Germline V gene data show CDR1 as SEHNR and CDR2 as FQNEAQ (reference sequence). After removal of 0 bases from V and 2 bases from J, the junction contained 1 base not matched to a gene. In DNA, the CDR3 is TGTGCCAGCAGCTTAGCACTAGCGGGAACCTACAATGAGCAGTTCTTC. Translating gives CASSLALAGTYNEQFF.

The chain is built from TRBV13 and TRBJ2-7; TRBD1 agrees at 8 bases. The CDR3 has 15 residues. The J segment lost 5 bases and the V segment lost 0 bases, leaving 6 bases of the junction unmatched. Germline V gene data show CDR1 as PRHDT and CDR2 as FYEKMQ (reference sequence). The CDR3 nucleotides read TGTGCCAGCAGCTTAGGGGACAGGGAGACCCACGAGCAGTACTTC. This sequence encodes CASSLGDRETHEQYF.

This sequence joins TRBV14 and TRBJ1-3; D gene uncertain. V lost 1 base, J lost 7 bases, and 11 bases lay in between. CDR1 is SGHDN and CDR2 is FVKESK in the germline V gene. The CDR3 has 14 residues. CDR3 protein: CASSQARGPNTIYF. As DNA, the CDR3 is TGTGCCAGCAGCCAAGCACGGGGTCCGAACACCATATATTTT.

This clone appeared once. The gene calls are TRBV11-2 and TRBJ2-1; 9 bases match TRBD2. This CDR3 is built from 14 residues. Germline values: CDR1 SGHAT, CDR2 FQNNGV. The V and J ends lost 6 bases and 12 bases, in that order; junction bases with no gene match: 12. The CDR3 region is CASSPSTSGHGQFF. CDR3 coding DNA: TGTGCCAGCAGTCCATCGACTAGCGGTCATGGGCAGTTCTTC.

The chain has TRBV27 and TRBJ2-7; 9 bases fit TRBD1. J gave up 2 bases and V 9 bases, and 5 bases lay outside the gene matches. Germline V CDR1 and CDR2: MNHEY, SMNVEV (reference sequence). There are 13 residues in the CDR3. This chain's CDR3 is CASGTGLTYEQYF. In DNA, the CDR3 is TGTGCCAGTGGGACAGGGTTAACCTACGAGCAGTACTTC.

V and J are TRBV4-1 and TRBJ2-7, with no clear D. The V and J ends lost 4 bases and 2 bases respectively, with 9 bases between them. The germline V gene encodes CDR1 MGHRA and CDR2 YSYEKL. This CDR3 spans 13 amino acids. The CDR3 sequence is CASSPPAAYEQYF. The CDR3 DNA reads as TGCGCCAGCAGCCCCCCCGCAGCCTACGAGCAGTACTTC.

CDR3 DNA: TGTGCCAGCAGCGCCGAAGCGGGAGCCTCCTACGAGCAGTACTTC. Protein: CASSAEAGASYEQYF. The chain is built from TRBV9 and TRBJ2-7; 8 bases agree with TRBD2. This CDR3 comprises 15 residues. The germline V gene has CDR1 SGDLS and CDR2 YYNGEE. V lost 3 bases, J lost 0 bases, and 5 bases stayed unmatched.

The J gene is TRBJ1-2, the V gene TRBV7-6; D is perhaps TRBD1 (5 bases). The V end lost 1 base, the J end lost 7 bases, and 10 bases lay between the germline ends. Germline assignment: CDR1 SGHVS and CDR2 FNYEAQ. The CDR3 is 13 amino acids. The CDR3 nucleotides are TGTGCCAGCAGCTTAGAGGGGCGGGGTGGCTACACCTTC. Translating gives CASSLEGRGGYTF.

The genes are TRBV30 and TRBJ1-6; D uncertain. Trimming cost V 0 bases and J 6 bases, with 12 bases left between them. The CDR3 consists of 15 residues. The germline CDR1 and CDR2 sequences are GTSNPN and SVGIG (reference sequence). In DNA form, the CDR3 reads TGTGCCTGGAGTGTGAACAGCTCCCCTAATTCACCCCTCCACTTT. It specifies CAWSVNSSPNSPLHF.

The genes are TRBV2 and TRBJ2-5; D possibly uses TRBD1 or TRBD2 (6 bases each). The CDR3 has 17 amino acids. CDR1 and CDR2 from the germline V gene are SNHLY and FYNNEI. Trimming pared 3 bases from V and 0 bases from J, leaving 17 bases between. The CDR3 bases are TGTGCCAGCAGTGAGTTTCCGGGGGCAGCCTACCAAGAGACCCAGTACTTC. It is translated as CASSEFPGAAYQETQYF. The whole variable domain, filled in from reference TRBV2 and TRBJ2-5, reads EPEVTQTPSHQVTQMGQEVILRCVPISNHLYFYWYRQILGQKVEFLVSFYNNEISEKSEIFDDQFSVERPDGSNFTLKIRSTKLEDSAMYFCASSEFPGAAYQETQYFGPGTRLLVL.

This clone was recorded a few times. The gene calls are TRBV9 and TRBJ1-1, with TRBD1 as a possible D gene (6 bases). This CDR3 spans 14 amino acids. V lost 4 bases and J 3 bases, leaving 13 bases between the germline ends. Germline-derived CDR1 and CDR2 are SGDLS and YYNGEE. The CDR3 reads CASSTDRIDTEAFF. For the CDR3, the DNA is TGTGCCAGCAGCACCGACAGGATTGACACTGAAGCTTTCTTT.

This clone was seen only once. The V gene is TRBV30, the J gene TRBJ1-2; D is undetermined. V was shortened by 0 bases and J by 2 bases, with 10 bases between the two germline ends. The CDR3 consists of 14 residues. The germline CDR1 and CDR2 sequences are GTSNPN and SVGIG (reference sequence). The CDR3: CAWSVLTRNYGYTF. The CDR3 DNA is TGTGCCTGGAGTGTACTCACCCGAAACTATGGCTACACCTTC.

The genes are TRBV18 and TRBJ2-6; 12 bases are shared with TRBD2. Germline lookup yields CDR1 KGHSH and CDR2 LQKENI. CDR3 length: 17 residues. Trimming removed 3 bases from V and 2 bases from J; junction bases left unmatched: 2. CDR3 sequence (DNA): TGTGCCAGCTCACCGAGACTAGCGGGAGCTGGGGCCAACGTCCTGACTTTC. Its protein product is CASSPRLAGAGANVLTF.

The V and J genes are TRBV19 and TRBJ2-5, with D perhaps matching TRBD1 (7 bases). There are 14 residues in the CDR3. The V gene lost 7 bases and the J gene lost 2 bases, with 14 bases spanning the gap. Germline assignment: CDR1 LNHDA and CDR2 SQIVND (reference sequence). CDR3 coding DNA: TGTGCCAGTAAGGCAGGGGGGCGACAAGAGACCCAGTACTTC. It codes for CASKAGGRQETQYF.

The genes are TRBV10-3 and TRBJ2-5; a weak D match, TRBD1 (5 bases). Judging by the DNA end, TRBJ2-7 fits better; the J call may be wrong. The CDR3 has 14 amino acids. The germline gives CDR1 ENHRY, CDR2 SYGVKD. CDR3 coding DNA: TGTGCCATCAGCGAACCACAGGCATCCTACGAGCAGTACTTC. This sequence encodes CAISEPQASYEQYF.